This T cell receptor (beta chain) was obtained from a study of a mutant IDH1 vaccine in newly diagnosed glioma (dated by TCRdb to the early 2020s). For the study in its entirety: Of the approximately 33 treated patients, around 62% were male and 37.5% were female, and a mean age of around 40 years was recorded. Before enrollment, most patients had been given radiochemotherapy with temozolomide as standard therapy, while the rest had received either radiotherapy alone or temozolomide alone. Peripheral blood was collected at six visits: V03 (baseline), V05, V07, V10, V12 and V13. For exploratory analyses, around 23 treated patients had longitudinal TCRB deep sequencing done wherever samples were available. Study-wide conclusions, independent of this receptor: Changes in the top peripheral T cell clonotypes picked up by TCRB sequencing did not appear to be linked to pseudoprogression. According to the authors, sample limitations meant that analyses of patient blood samples could not be reproduced. Immune responses induced by the vaccine were seen in around 93% of patients across multiple MHC alleles. Availability determined which PBMC samples were chosen for TCRB deep sequencing.

The meaning of the sample's time point label: baseline, week 1 (first vaccination visit). The treatment or condition label for this specimen denotes: pre-vaccination baseline after standard-of-care therapy. The donors had newly diagnosed IDH1-mutant astrocytomas of WHO grade 3 or 4 that showed loss of nuclear ATRX. The samples were drawn from NOA16, a multicentre, single-arm, open-label phase I trial in Germany that tested a mutant IDH1 peptide vaccine in humans for the first time. For immunogenicity testing, the blood drawn at visit V03 was used as the baseline sample. Genomic DNA for TCRB sequencing was extracted from EDTA blood using the DNeasy Blood and Tissue Kit. From the cysteine up to the phenylalanine, the CDR3 has a length of 12 residues. Kept here is only the CDR3 DNA, which spans 36 bases and is read in frame from base 1. CDR1 MNHEY and CDR2 SMNVEV are derived from the germline V gene (reference sequence). V is shortened by 5 bases, J by 6 bases, and the region joining them spans 7 bases.

To prepare the library, the immunoSEQ multiplex PCR assay was applied. Following the manufacturer's protocol, the hsTCRB Kit was used to amplify rearranged TCR beta chain sequences. TCRB libraries were sequenced on an Illumina MiSeq. Processing in the source paper ran as follows. The kit vendor's proprietary platform handled demultiplexing, trimming and gene mapping. Entries here come from immuneACCESS through TCRdb and include only in-frame sequences with V and J called. Some clones fail to appear in such tables; in the studies checked, an unresolved V gene covers under half of the shortfall, and the cause of the remainder is unknown. The D gene and trimming were derived from the DNA, and the V and J assignments and clone size from that table. The sample profile shows 45,000 to 70,000 clones; more than 85% of them were found once. 2.6% of the sample belongs to the ten largest clones. Details on this clone: Its antigen has not been determined. One base away there is no much larger clone; base qualities are not given.

The chain links TRBV27 with TRBJ2-2, with no confidently assigned D gene. Specimen: PBMCs, collected from a glioma patient treated with radiotherapy, temozolomide or both. The TCR sequence derives from a man between 50 and 59 years old with glioma. The sequenced DNA: TGTGCCAGCAGTGGTCGAGCCGGGGAGCTGTTTTTT. It translates to CASSGRAGELFF.